Listed below are T cell receptor beta chains from one sample, sequenced in a study of cytomegalovirus exposure and HLA in healthy donors. Assay used: immunoSEQ multiplex PCR; TCRdb lists only in-frame clones, some missing. The sample comprises 160,000 or so clones, 60% to 85% of which are singletons, and roughly 3% rests with the top ten. The sample consisted of PBMCs. The source of these receptors is a woman between 40 and 50 years old in good health and CMV-seronegative. Both conserved end residues are part of each CDR3. A D gene is named only where the DNA matches it firmly. Rows may omit the clone size; those that give it use once, few, many or a size class.

>TRBV21-1|TRBJ2-7|-|-
TGTGCCAGCAGAAGGGGACACCCCTACGAGCAGTACTTC
CASRRGHPYEQYF
>TRBV6-5|TRBJ1-6|TRBD1|-
TGTGCCAGCAGTTACTCGGGCAGGGGGAATTCACCCCTCCACTTT
CASSYSGRGNSPLHF
>TRBV6-6|TRBJ1-1|TRBD1|-
TGTGCCAGCAGTCCGACAGGGGGTGAAGCTTTCTTT
CASSPTGGEAFF
>TRBV7-9|TRBJ1-1|-|-
TGTGCCAGCAGCTTAGCGCAGGTGAAAGCTTTCTTT
CASSLAQVKAFF
>TRBV5-4|TRBJ2-1|TRBD2|-
TGTGCCAGCAGCCCCCAACCGGGACTAGCGGGGAACAATGAGCAGTTCTTC
CASSPQPGLAGNNEQFF
>TRBV6-5|TRBJ1-1|TRBD1|-
TGTGCCACCAAACACGACAGGGCGAACACTGAAGCTTTCTTT
CATKHDRANTEAFF
>TRBV2|TRBJ1-1|TRBD1|-
TGTGCCAGCAGTCTGGACAGGGGGCAGACTGAAGCTTTCTTT
CASSLDRGQTEAFF
>TRBV19|TRBJ2-3|-|-
TGTGCCAGTAGTATAGACCCGGGAACGCAGTATTTT
CASSIDPGTQYF
>TRBV27|TRBJ2-7|-|once
TGTGCCAGCAGTTTCACAGGGAGCGAGCAGTACTTC
CASSFTGSEQYF
>TRBV6-5|TRBJ1-2|TRBD1|-
TGTGCCAGCAGGGATGACAGGGGACTGGGCTACACCTTC
CASRDDRGLGYTF